These 11 T cell receptor beta chains share one sample of origin, sequenced in a study of T cell responses to AZD1222 COVID-19 vaccine. Produced via immunoSEQ multiplex PCR; TCRdb's table is partial and in-frame only. Here the sample spans approximately 120,000 clones, approximately 91% being singletons. Sample: peripheral blood, taken on day 0 of AZD1222 vaccination. These receptors came from an adult in good health.

The chain links TRBV4-1 to TRBJ1-1; D not certain. The CDR3 runs 14 residues. Looked up from germline, CDR1 is MGHRA and CDR2 is YSYEKL. Trimming cost V 3 bases and J 1 base, with 9 bases left between them. CDR3 nucleotide sequence: TGCGCCAGCAGCCACCCAGCACGGAACACTGAAGCTTTCTTT. It encodes CASSHPARNTEAFF.

This clone was recorded at least ten times. The chain has TRBV5-5 and TRBJ1-6; D is unclear. The V gene's germline CDR1 is SGHKS and CDR2 YYEKEE (reference sequence). V was cut by 7 bases and J by 6 bases, with 11 bases left in between. The CDR3 is 13 residues long. CDR3 coding DNA: TGTGCCAGCGGGGAGGCGGGTAATTCACCCCTCCACTTT. Translated: CASGEAGNSPLHF.

This rearrangement joins TRBV6-2 or TRBV6-3 to TRBJ1-6; D may be TRBD1 (5 bases). Trimming shortened V by 2 bases and J by 4 bases, and 12 bases separated the two germline ends. CDR1 is MNHEY, CDR2 SVGEGT, per germline. CDR3 length equals 16 residues. CDR3 region: CASSYGGTEYNSPLHF. CDR3 DNA sequence: TGTGCCAGCAGTTACGGGGGGACGGAATATAATTCACCCCTCCACTTT.

CDR3 bases: TGTGCCAGCAGCTTGGAGGTCAGGGTTTGGCTTGAGAATGAAAAACTGTTTTTT. Translating it yields CASSLEVRVWLENEKLFF. The rearrangement links TRBV5-5 to TRBJ1-4; perhaps TRBD1 as D (5 bases). Between the trimmed V and J ends, which lost 0 bases and 5 bases, there was a span of 20 bases. Germline V gene sequence: CDR1 SGHKS, CDR2 YYEKEE (reference sequence). The CDR3 consists of 18 residues.

The chain recombines TRBV20-1 with TRBJ1-2; D gene uncertain. The CDR3 consists of 13 residues. CDR1 and CDR2 from the germline V gene are DFQATT and SNEGSKA (reference sequence). The ends were cut back, 3 bases at V and 2 bases at J, with 10 bases in the middle. CDR3 residues: CSASLMGNYGYTF. CDR3 bases: TGCAGTGCTAGTTTGATGGGGAACTATGGCTACACCTTC.

For the CDR3, the DNA is TGTGCCTGGAGAGTCTTTCTAGGGGCCAATTCACCCCTCCACTTT. Its protein product is CAWRVFLGANSPLHF. The V and J genes are TRBV30 and TRBJ1-6, with D possibly TRBD1 on 5 matching bases. Germline V lookup: CDR1 GTSNPN, CDR2 SVGIG (reference sequence). The CDR3 is 15 amino acids. Between the trimmed V and J ends, which lost 3 bases and 7 bases, there was a span of 16 bases.

V usage is TRBV2 and J usage is TRBJ1-5, with D maybe TRBD1 (6 bases). CDR1 and CDR2 (germline): SNHLY, FYNNEI. V lost 5 bases and J lost 6, with 17 bases in between. This CDR3 contains 15 residues. The DNA of the CDR3 is TGTGCCAGCAGTATTCAGGAACAGGGCGGTCAGCCCCAGCATTTT. It encodes CASSIQEQGGQPQHF.

Turning to this clone: The sample holds other DNA sequences that translate to the same CDR3. The chain has TRBV7-9 and TRBJ2-7; either TRBD1 or TRBD2 may supply D (5 bases each). V dropped 5 bases and J dropped 1 base, with 12 bases sitting between them. The length of the CDR3 is 14 residues. Germline assignment: CDR1 SEHNR and CDR2 FQNEAQ (reference sequence). In nucleotides, the CDR3 is TGTGCCAGCAGCAACCCGGGGCAGTCCTACGAGCAGTACTTC. Translation: CASSNPGQSYEQYF.

This clone was observed a single time. The V and J genes are TRBV5-4 and TRBJ1-3; the D is unclear. V lost 1 base and J lost 4, with 6 bases in between. CDR3 size: 13 residues. Germline loops: CDR1 SGHNT, CDR2 YYREEE (reference sequence). The CDR3 sequence: CASSLTGGNTIYF. The CDR3 DNA reads TGTGCCAGCAGCTTGACTGGCGGAAACACCATATATTTT.

The chain uses TRBV5-5 and TRBJ2-5; 8 positions agree with TRBD1. The CDR3 runs to 14 residues. The germline V gene has CDR1 SGHKS and CDR2 YYEKEE (reference sequence). With V trimmed by 2 bases and J by 4 bases, 4 bases remained unmatched. The CDR3 sequence: CASSFYRGRETQYF. The CDR3 region has the DNA TGTGCCAGCAGCTTTTACAGGGGGAGAGAGACCCAGTACTTC.

The chain joins TRBV3-1 (or the pseudogene TRBV3-2) to TRBJ2-7; the D is unclear. CDR1 is LGHDT and CDR2 is YNNKEL in the germline V gene (reference sequence). V was pared by 2 bases and J by 4 bases, with 6 bases between. This CDR3 comprises 12 residues. In nucleotides, the CDR3 is TGTGCCAGCAGCCAAAGCACATACGAGCAGTACTTC. It yields the protein CASSQSTYEQYF.